This T cell receptor (beta chain) was found in a study of blood T cell repertoires in COVID-19. Original processing methods: Counts of nucleated cells, estimated from reference gene primer amplification, were obtained. The assay was immunoSEQ multiplex PCR, and TCRdb's table has in-frame clones only and misses some. D and trimming come from the DNA, and the V and J calls and clone size come from that table. The repertoire holds about 200,000 clones, roughly 84% seen once, with over 15% in the top ten. The CDR3 totals 12 residues. Per the germline V gene, CDR1 is SGHTS and CDR2 is YDEGEE. This clone was recorded a few times. Mismatch with germline at one junction end may stem from a read error.

The chain is built from TRBV5-8 and TRBJ2-5, with TRBD2 as a possible D gene (5 bases). Specimen: peripheral blood. This sequence originates from a person aged 70 to 79 with COVID-19, enrolled during active disease. The CDR3 DNA sequence: TGTGCCAGCAGCTTGGGCCGCCCCGGGGATAACTTC. Its translation is CASSLGRPGDNF.